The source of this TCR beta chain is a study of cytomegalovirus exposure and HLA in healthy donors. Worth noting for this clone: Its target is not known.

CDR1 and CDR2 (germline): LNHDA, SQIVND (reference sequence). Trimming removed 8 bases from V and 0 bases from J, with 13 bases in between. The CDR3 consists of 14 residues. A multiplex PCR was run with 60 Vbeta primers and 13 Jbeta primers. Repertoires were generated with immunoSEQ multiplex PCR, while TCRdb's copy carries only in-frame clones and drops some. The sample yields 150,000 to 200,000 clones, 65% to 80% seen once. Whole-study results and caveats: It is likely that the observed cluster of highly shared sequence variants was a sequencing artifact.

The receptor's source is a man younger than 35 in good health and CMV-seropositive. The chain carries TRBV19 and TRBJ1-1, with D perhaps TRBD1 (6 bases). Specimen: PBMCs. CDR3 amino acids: CASHKQGLNTEAFF. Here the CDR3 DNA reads TGTGCCAGTCATAAACAGGGTCTGAACACTGAAGCTTTCTTT.